The 27 T cell receptor beta chains below were found in one sample sequenced in a study of CD8 T cells in ankylosing spondylitis (dated by TCRdb to the late 2010s). The research as a whole found: A TCR beta motif made up of several highly homologous amino acid variants appeared to be characteristic of blood from ankylosing spondylitis patients.

Libraries were prepared through 5' RACE. Sequencer: Illumina HiSeq 2500. TCRdb handled the public reads itself, with Q25 trimming in fastp and clone calling in MiXCR, and kept productive beta chains. One record per CDR3 amino acid sequence lists the most common genes and DNA. In this sample the table shows 200,000 to 250,000 distinct CDR3 sequences, 15% to 20% of which occur a single time. About 42% of the sample goes to the ten largest clones. No cognate antigen is known for these TCRs. The sequenced sample consisted of blood, either unsorted or a sorted T cell fraction (not recorded which). The receptors originated from a male donor with ankylosing spondylitis.

The chain carries TRBV29-1 and TRBJ2-2; no clear D gene. The CDR3 is 15 residues long. CDR1 and CDR2 (germline): SQVTM, ANQGSEA. V lost 5 bases and J lost 1, with 14 bases in between. In DNA, the CDR3 is TGCAGCGTTATCCTCACGGATTTGAACACCGGGGAGCTGTTTTTT. It yields the protein CSVILTDLNTGELFF.

This clonotype was found a few times. The chain links TRBV29-1 to TRBJ1-4, with D maybe TRBD1 (5 bases). V was pared by 1 base and J by 5 bases, with 11 bases between. The CDR3 sequence is 14 residues long. The V gene's germline CDR1 is SQVTM and CDR2 ANQGSEA. In DNA, the CDR3 is TGCAGCGTTGAAGCGAGGGGCGGGAATGAAAAACTGTTTTTT. This codes for CSVEARGGNEKLFF. Variable domain in full (rest from reference TRBV29-1 and TRBJ1-4): SAVISQKPSRDICQRGTSLTIQCQVDSQVTMMFWYRQQPGQSLTLIATANQGSEATYESGFVIDKFPISRPNLTFSTLTVSNMSPEDSSIYLCSVEARGGNEKLFFGSGTQLSVL.

This clonotype has only a few counts. The chain couples TRBV7-9 to TRBJ2-1; TRBD2 agrees at 8 bases. CDR3 size: 16 residues. J gave up 5 bases and V 1 base, and 7 bases lay outside the gene matches. CDR1 and CDR2 (germline): SEHNR, FQNEAQ (reference sequence). The CDR3 bases are TGTGCCAGCAGCTTAGTGGTAGCGGGGTACCACAATGAGCAGTTCTTC. Protein: CASSLVVAGYHNEQFF.

The chain combines TRBV7-2 with TRBJ2-5; either TRBD1 or TRBD2 may supply D (6 bases each). The V end lost 0 bases, the J end lost 2 bases, and 13 bases lay between the germline ends. Germline CDR1 SGHTA, CDR2 FQGNSA. There are 16 residues in the CDR3. CDR3 protein: CASSLAGGAVQETQYF. CDR3 bases: TGTGCCAGCAGCTTAGCGGGGGGCGCGGTACAAGAGACCCAGTACTTC.

V and J are TRBV20-1 and TRBJ1-2, with TRBD1 as a possible D gene (6 bases). Germline CDR1 reads DFQATT; CDR2 reads SNEGSKA (reference sequence). The CDR3 is 16 amino acids. The V gene lost 0 bases and the J gene lost 3 bases, with 17 bases spanning the gap. This chain's CDR3 is CSARESYREDDYGYTF. CDR3 in DNA: TGCAGTGCTAGAGAGTCTTACAGGGAGGATGACTATGGCTACACCTTC.

This chain uses TRBV3-1 with TRBJ2-5; D might be TRBD1 (5 bases). The germline V and J ends were trimmed by 4 bases and 1 base, with 13 bases remaining between them. This CDR3 region has 15 residues. Germline CDR1 is LGHDT and CDR2 is YNNKEL (reference sequence). The CDR3 bases are TGTGCCAGCAGCCGACCGGACAAACCCCAAGAGACCCAGTACTTC. Translating it yields CASSRPDKPQETQYF.

This clonotype has a handful of counts. The rearrangement joins TRBV25-1 to TRBJ2-7; D is possibly TRBD1 (5 bases). This CDR3 is 12 amino acids long. The germline V gene has CDR1 MGHDK and CDR2 SYGVNS. Trimming took 8 bases from V and 2 from J, leaving 10 bases between them. In nucleotides, the CDR3 is TGTGCCAGCCAGCAGGGTGCCTACGAGCAGTACTTC. This translates into CASQQGAYEQYF.

This clonotype was observed many times. The chain carries TRBV29-1 and TRBJ2-3, with 13 bases that match TRBD2. CDR1 is SQVTM, CDR2 ANQGSEA, per germline. This CDR3 region has 14 residues. V lost 8 bases, J lost 3 bases, and 5 bases stayed unmatched. CDR3: CSTGTSGMTDTQYF. The CDR3 bases are TGCAGCACCGGGACTAGCGGGATGACAGATACGCAGTATTTT.

V usage is TRBV7-9 and J usage is TRBJ1-1; possibly TRBD1 for D (6 bases). Germline V lookup: CDR1 SEHNR, CDR2 FQNEAQ (reference sequence). Trimming took off 1 base at V and 0 bases at J, with 15 bases between the two ends. This CDR3 is 17 amino acids long. CDR3 in DNA: TGTGCCAGCAGCTTAGTGGCGACAGGTACCATGAACACTGAAGCTTTCTTT. The encoded protein is CASSLVATGTMNTEAFF.

This clonotype came up a few times. V is TRBV29-1 and J is TRBJ2-7, with 7 bases identical to TRBD1. V shed 4 bases and J 2 bases; nucleotides not matched to a gene: 2. The CDR3 has 12 residues. Germline V gene sequence: CDR1 SQVTM, CDR2 ANQGSEA. The DNA for the CDR3 is TGCAGCGTTGTACAGGGGACCTACGAGCAGTACTTC. This codes for CSVVQGTYEQYF.

V gene TRBV28 combines with J gene TRBJ2-3; 11 nucleotides align to TRBD2. Germline CDR1 reads MDHEN; CDR2 reads SYDVKM. J lost 1 base, V lost 5 bases, and 5 bases had no gene match. This CDR3 spans 16 amino acids. CDR3 in amino acids: CASSPTSGEGTDTQYF. The CDR3 region has the DNA TGTGCCAGCAGTCCGACTAGCGGGGAAGGCACAGATACGCAGTATTTT.

This clonotype was detected many times. The chain joins TRBV7-8 to TRBJ2-2; D possibly corresponds to TRBD1 (6 bases). The V gene's germline CDR1 is SGHVS and CDR2 FQNEAQ. The CDR3 is made up of 13 amino acids. The V gene lost 8 bases and the J gene lost 7 bases, with 14 bases spanning the gap. In DNA form, the CDR3 reads TGTGCCAGCCCCCCGGACAGCAGCGGGGAGCTGTTTTTT. Translated, it gives CASPPDSSGELFF.

The rearrangement links TRBV7-9 to TRBJ2-7, with TRBD2 as a possible D gene (5 bases). The V end lost 1 base, the J end lost 4 bases, and 11 bases lay between the germline ends. CDR1 SEHNR and CDR2 FQNEAQ come from the germline V gene (reference sequence). This CDR3 comprises 14 residues. The CDR3 is CASSLEDFWYEQYF. In nucleotides, the CDR3 is TGTGCCAGCAGCTTAGAGGACTTTTGGTACGAGCAGTACTTC.

This clonotype was observed a handful of times. V usage is TRBV12-3 or TRBV12-4 and J usage is TRBJ2-7; 7 positions match TRBD2. V lost 6 bases and J lost 3; bases outside the gene matches: 8. CDR3 length equals 14 residues. CDR3 bases: TGTGCCAGCAGCAATTCGGGACTAAGCTACGAGCAGTACTTC. This encodes CASSNSGLSYEQYF.

The J gene is TRBJ1-3, the V gene TRBV7-3; no reliable D call. The CDR3 runs to 16 residues. V lost 4 bases to trimming and J lost 2 bases, with 15 bases between them. The V gene's germline CDR1 is SGHTA and CDR2 FQGTGA. CDR3 sequence (DNA): TGTGCCAGCAGCTCACAGCAAAAGGGCACTGGAAACACCATATATTTT. Translated: CASSSQQKGTGNTIYF.

This rearrangement joins TRBV25-1 to TRBJ2-1; D gene ambiguous. Trimming pared 4 bases from V and 8 bases from J, leaving 3 bases between. Germline loops: CDR1 MGHDK, CDR2 SYGVNS. This CDR3 has 10 residues. The CDR3 loop is CASSGDEQFF. DNA of the CDR3: TGTGCCAGCAGTGGCGATGAGCAGTTCTTC.

In this sample, this clonotype turned up a few times. V and J are TRBV27 and TRBJ2-1; no clear D gene. The length of the CDR3 is 13 residues. Trimming stripped 5 bases from V and 6 bases from J, with 11 bases between. Per germline, CDR1 MNHEY and CDR2 SMNVEV (reference sequence). CDR3 bases: TGTGCCAGCAGTCTCCTAGACCTCAATGAGCAGTTCTTC. Its protein is CASSLLDLNEQFF.

The chain has TRBV15 and TRBJ2-7; 13 positions match TRBD2. The CDR3 contains 16 residues. CDR1 and CDR2 from the germline V gene are LNHNV and YYDKDF (reference sequence). V was pared by 5 bases and J by 2 bases, with 6 bases of the junction left unmatched. CDR3 in DNA: TGTGCCACCAGCCCCCGGACTAGCGGGAGTACCTACGAGCAGTACTTC. Its translation is CATSPRTSGSTYEQYF.

V usage is TRBV6-1 and J usage is TRBJ2-7; 10 bases align to TRBD1. The length of the CDR3 is 15 residues. The trim removed 5 bases at V and 3 bases at J, leaving 7 bases unmatched. Germline V gene data show CDR1 as MNHNS and CDR2 as SASEGT. The CDR3 sequence: CASSPGDRGVYEQYF. Here the CDR3 DNA reads TGTGCCAGCAGTCCCGGGGACAGGGGTGTCTACGAGCAGTACTTC.

The chain links TRBV10-2 to TRBJ2-2, with D maybe TRBD1 (6 bases). The V end was cut by 8 bases, the J end by 7 bases, with 8 bases between. The CDR3 is 11 amino acids. Looked up from germline, CDR1 is WSHSY and CDR2 is SAAADI. The chain's CDR3 is CASSRGGELFF. The DNA for the CDR3 is TGCGCCAGCTCCAGGGGCGGGGAGCTGTTTTTT.

The CDR3 region is CASADHGTEAFF. The CDR3 DNA follows: TGTGCCTCCGCGGATCATGGCACTGAAGCTTTCTTT. The chain recombines TRBV30 with TRBJ1-1; unclear D gene. Trimming pared 7 bases from V and 4 bases from J, leaving 13 bases between. Per the germline V gene, CDR1 is GTSNPN and CDR2 is SVGIG (reference sequence). CDR3 length: 12 amino acids.

The rearrangement uses TRBV7-9 and TRBJ1-6; D is uncertain. This CDR3 contains 12 residues. CDR1 and CDR2 (germline): SEHNR, FQNEAQ (reference sequence). V lost 5 bases, J lost 13 bases, and 12 bases lay in between. CDR3 loop: CASSPREFPLHF. The CDR3, as DNA: TGTGCCAGCAGCCCTAGAGAATTCCCCCTCCACTTT.

This clonotype has a count of ten or more. V is TRBV4-1 and J is TRBJ2-3; 8 bases line up with TRBD2. V lost 8 bases and J lost 1; bases outside the gene matches: 8. The CDR3 has 15 residues. Germline V gene data show CDR1 as MGHRA and CDR2 as YSYEKL. This CDR3 is CASQPGAGGTDTQYF. CDR3 bases: TGCGCCAGCCAACCGGGAGCGGGAGGCACAGATACGCAGTATTTT.

This rearrangement joins TRBV27 to TRBJ2-4, with a weak D call TRBD2 (6 bases). The CDR3 runs 12 residues. V was trimmed by 2 bases and J by 8 bases, leaving 7 bases between them. The germline gives CDR1 MNHEY, CDR2 SMNVEV (reference sequence). Here the CDR3 DNA reads TGTGCCAGCAGTTTAGGAGGGGACATTCAGTACTTC. Protein: CASSLGGDIQYF.

This clonotype was seen more than once but under ten times. The chain combines TRBV2 with TRBJ2-7; D might be TRBD2 (7 bases). Trimming removed 5 bases from V and 3 bases from J, with 14 bases in between. The CDR3 loop spans 14 amino acids. Germline V gene sequence: CDR1 SNHLY, CDR2 FYNNEI. For the CDR3, the DNA is TGTGCCAGCAGTCCCACGGGGGGCCACTACGAGCAGTACTTC. Residues: CASSPTGGHYEQYF. The entire variable domain, with the rest obtained from reference TRBV2 and TRBJ2-7, is as follows: EPEVTQTPSHQVTQMGQEVILRCVPISNHLYFYWYRQILGQKVEFLVSFYNNEISEKSEIFDDQFSVERPDGSNFTLKIRSTKLEDSAMYFCASSPTGGHYEQYFGPGTRLTVT.

In its sample, this clonotype was seen a few times. V usage is TRBV27 and J usage is TRBJ1-4, with 12 bases matching TRBD1. CDR3 length: 15 amino acids. With V trimmed by 5 bases and J by 8 bases, 6 bases remained unmatched. Germline CDR1 reads MNHEY; CDR2 reads SMNVEV (reference sequence). The CDR3 loop is CASSPGTGGQEKLFF. The CDR3 DNA reads TGTGCCAGCAGTCCCGGGACAGGGGGCCAAGAAAAACTGTTTTTT.

This clonotype was counted a few times. The chain's CDR3 is CASSQGLQGSNEQFF. The CDR3 DNA follows: TGCGCCAGCAGCCAAGGCCTACAGGGAAGCAATGAGCAGTTCTTC. The rearrangement joins TRBV4-1 to TRBJ2-1; TRBD1 is a possible D gene (6 bases). Germline loops: CDR1 MGHRA, CDR2 YSYEKL. The CDR3 is 15 residues long. The V and J ends lost 1 base and 6 bases respectively, with 13 bases between them.